The entry that follows covers one T cell receptor beta chain sequence. Antigen unknown. Lymphocytes (intraepithelial and lamina propria) were released by processing the graft tissue. The table came from immunoSEQ multiplex PCR; TCRdb's copy has only in-frame clones and leaves some out. The sample contains roughly 3,500 clones, roughly three quarters of which appear only once. This sample stems from a study of graft-versus-host responses after intestinal transplantation. Study at large: Transplant recipients had multivisceral, liver-intestinal, or isolated intestinal grafts. Anti-thymocyte globulin served as induction for all recipients, who then took tacrolimus and steroids for about 3 years.

This CDR3 has 15 amino acids. The V segment lost 1 base and the J segment 4 bases; nucleotides outside the gene matches: 4. Germline V gene lookup returns CDR1 SGHNT and CDR2 YYREEE (reference sequence). Study-level points and caveats: Recipient bone marrow held GvH clones, some seen earlier in ileum or blood. Maximum circulating GvH clone levels tracked with early post-transplant HvG decreases.

The source material was ileum tissue, sampled approximately 17 and 21 days after intestinal transplantation. This rearrangement joins TRBV5-4 to TRBJ1-2; 10 bases are shared with TRBD1. The receptor was derived from a human patient who received an intestinal transplant, so some T cells may come from the graft donor. The CDR3 loop reads CASSLLDRGPYGYTF. For the CDR3, the DNA is TGTGCCAGCAGCTTGTTAGACAGGGGGCCCTATGGCTACACCTTC. The full variable domain, rest sourced from reference TRBV5-4 and TRBJ1-2, is ETGVTQSPTHLIKTRGQQVTLRCSSQSGHNTVSWYQQALGQGPQFIFQYYREEENGRGNFPPRFSGLQFPNYSSELNVNALELDDSALYLCASSLLDRGPYGYTFGSGTRLTVV.